A single sample is the source of the 8 T cell receptor beta chains below, sequenced in a study of blood T cell repertoires in COVID-19. Assay used: immunoSEQ multiplex PCR; TCRdb lists only in-frame clones, some missing. The sample contains around 210,000 clones, 85% of which appear only once. The source material was peripheral blood. The receptor source for this set is a man aged 45-65 years with COVID-19, enrolled during active disease.

The rearrangement joins TRBV4-1 to TRBJ1-3; 9 bases are a match to TRBD1. V lost 0 bases and J lost 2; bases outside the gene matches: 5. The CDR3 covers 17 residues. CDR1 MGHRA and CDR2 YSYEKL come from the germline V gene. CDR3 loop: CASSQDGGTGTGNTIYF. The DNA for the CDR3 is TGCGCCAGCAGCCAAGATGGGGGGACAGGGACTGGAAACACCATATATTTT.

This rearrangement joins TRBV7-2 to TRBJ2-1; 11 positions agree with TRBD1. The CDR3 totals 14 residues. Germline V gene lookup returns CDR1 SGHTA and CDR2 FQGNSA. Trimming at V came to 5 bases and at J to 9 bases, leaving 6 bases not matched to a gene. The CDR3 region is CASSKDRGLSEQFF. The DNA of the CDR3 is TGTGCCAGCAGCAAGGACAGGGGGCTTAGTGAGCAGTTCTTC.

V is TRBV10-3 and J is TRBJ2-7; 12 bases align to TRBD2. The CDR3 is made up of 13 amino acids. V dropped 10 bases and J dropped 2; count of bases not matched to a gene: 3. Germline CDR1 is ENHRY and CDR2 is SYGVKD. CDR3 coding DNA: TGTGCCACCTCTAGCGGGGGGGCCTACGAGCAGTACTTC. It encodes CATSSGGAYEQYF.

This clone has just a few counts. V is TRBV27 and J is TRBJ2-3, with D perhaps matching TRBD1 (6 bases). The CDR3 is 17 amino acids. Germline V lookup: CDR1 MNHEY, CDR2 SMNVEV (reference sequence). Trimming took 2 bases from V and 2 from J, leaving 17 bases between them. CDR3 in DNA: TGTGCCAGCAGTTTAACAAACAGGGTTGGGCCCACAGATACGCAGTATTTT. Its translation: CASSLTNRVGPTDTQYF.

The chain employs TRBV11-2 and TRBJ2-1, with 10 nucleotides matching TRBD2. The CDR3 spans 17 residues. The germline V gene encodes CDR1 SGHAT and CDR2 FQNNGV. The V segment lost 0 bases and the J segment 4 bases; nucleotides outside the gene matches: 6. The CDR3 is CASSLEIAGGPYNEQFF. The CDR3 bases are TGTGCCAGCAGCTTAGAGATAGCGGGGGGCCCATACAATGAGCAGTTCTTC.

The chain combines TRBV3-1 (or the pseudogene TRBV3-2) with TRBJ1-4; 7 nucleotides line up with TRBD1. Unmatched junction bases numbered 2, after V lost 7 bases and J lost 0 bases. The CDR3 covers 14 residues. The V gene's germline CDR1 is LGHDT and CDR2 YNNKEL (reference sequence). Here the CDR3 DNA reads TGTGCCAGCACCACAGGGGCAACTAATGAAAAACTGTTTTTT. It specifies CASTTGATNEKLFF.

The sample holds one count of this clone. The J gene is TRBJ2-5, the V gene TRBV4-1, with a tentative D call TRBD1 (5 bases). The ends were cut back, 2 bases at V and 2 bases at J, with 21 bases in the middle. Germline V gene sequence: CDR1 MGHRA, CDR2 YSYEKL. The CDR3 covers 18 residues. The CDR3 coding sequence is TGCGCCAGCAGCCAACTCTCCTCGACAGCCACCCAGCAAGAGACCCAGTACTTC. Its translation: CASSQLSSTATQQETQYF.

CDR3 coding DNA: TGTGCCAGCAGCAGAAACAGGGGGAGTGCAACTAATGAAAAACTGTTTTTT. It yields the protein CASSRNRGSATNEKLFF. The chain links TRBV7-2 to TRBJ1-4; 8 bases are a match to TRBD1. V trimming: 5 bases; J trimming: 0 bases; junction bases outside the gene matches: 8. Germline V CDR1 and CDR2: SGHTA, FQGNSA. This CDR3 has 17 residues.